This TCR beta chain is from a study of T cells in Graves' hyperthyroidism and ophthalmopathy. Findings of the study overall: Blood shared most expanded thyroid clonotypes above 0.001.

Patients were aged 18 to 65, had disease duration under 2 months, and had newly diagnosed hyperthyroidism. The blood was taken when hyperthyroidism was first diagnosed, before any ophthalmopathy symptoms showed up. This clonotype was counted ten times or more. Antigen: not known. V was cut by 7 bases and J by 1 base, with 11 bases left in between. This CDR3 has 14 residues. The CDR3 regions of TCR beta were amplified from RNA transcripts. The primer set for the first-round RT-PCR of the TCR CDR3 was HTBI. In TCRdb, the multiplex PCR reads were re-called with MiXCR into one record per CDR3 protein. The table records 270,000 or so distinct CDR3 sequences, 20% to 25% of them present only once.

The sample comprised blood. The clonotype originates from a man between 40 and 49 years old with Graves' hyperthyroidism that later progressed to Graves' ophthalmopathy. This sequence joins TRBV12-3 or TRBV12-4 and TRBJ1-5, with TRBD1 as a possible D gene (5 bases). CDR3 nucleotides: TGTGCCAGCACCTTCGACAGAAGCAATCAGCCCCAGCATTTT. Amino acid sequence: CASTFDRSNQPQHF.